This T cell receptor beta chain was documented in a study of T cells after yellow fever vaccination. The V gene lost 1 base and the J gene lost 2 bases, with 15 bases spanning the gap. The CDR3 is 16 amino acids. Looked up from germline, CDR1 is MGHRA and CDR2 is YSYEKL. This clonotype has a count of ten or more. TCRdb used MiXCR to reprocess the 5' RACE reads, holding one entry per CDR3 protein. Of 100,000 to 150,000 distinct CDR3 sequences in the sample, roughly 10% were seen once. The TCR originated in a man aged 18 to 30 who received the YFV17D yellow fever vaccine. The material sequenced was CD8+ T cells sorted from PBMCs, taken on the day of the yellow fever booster vaccination. The chain joins TRBV4-1 to TRBJ2-7; D gene uncertain. The CDR3 protein is CASSQGSDGLAYEQYF. Here the CDR3 DNA reads TGCGCCAGCAGCCAAGGAAGTGACGGGCTGGCCTACGAGCAGTACTTC.